These 30 T cell receptor beta chains were sequenced from one sample in a study of CD8+ T cells in alopecia areata. RNA extraction was followed by reverse transcription into cDNA, which acted as the sequencing template. Using immunoSEQ multiplex PCR, the repertoire was profiled, and TCRdb retains in-frame clones only, with some absent. The table has roughly 250,000 clones, roughly two thirds seen once; the top ten hold 1% to 1.5%. Sample: CD4+ T cells sorted from blood, taken at week 0. The receptors derive from a human donor with alopecia areata.

Concerning this clone: A much more abundant neighbour one base away suggests this may be a read error. The genes are TRBV5-6 and TRBJ2-3; D gene unclear. V was cut by 4 bases and J by 2 bases, with 2 bases left in between. This CDR3 contains 11 residues. The germline gives CDR1 SGHDT, CDR2 YYEEEE. The CDR3 coding sequence is TGTGCCAGCAGCCACACAGATACGCAGTATTTT. As protein: CASSHTDTQYF.

V is TRBV30 and J is TRBJ2-3; D gene ambiguous. Germline CDR1 reads GTSNPN; CDR2 reads SVGIG (reference sequence). This CDR3 comprises 15 residues. Trimming shortened V by 0 bases and J by 1 base, and 11 bases separated the two germline ends. The DNA of the CDR3 is TGTGCCTGGAGTGTTTTCGGAGTCCGCACAGATACGCAGTATTTT. Protein product: CAWSVFGVRTDTQYF.

J is TRBJ2-7 and V is TRBV29-1; 12 nucleotides match TRBD1. The CDR3 sequence is 17 residues long. Unmatched junction bases numbered 11, after V lost 1 base and J lost 4 bases. The germline V gene has CDR1 SQVTM and CDR2 ANQGSEA. The CDR3 DNA sequence: TGCAGCGTTGAAGGGAGGAGGGACAGGGGGCTTTGGTACGAGCAGTACTTC. Amino acid sequence: CSVEGRRDRGLWYEQYF.

V is TRBV18 and J is TRBJ2-7, with a possible D match to TRBD1 (6 bases). The CDR3 extends over 13 amino acids. Trimming took off 2 bases at V and 2 bases at J, with 7 bases between the two ends. CDR1 is KGHSH and CDR2 is LQKENI in the germline V gene. The CDR3 loop reads CASSPNRAYEQYF. The CDR3 DNA reads as TGTGCCAGCTCACCAAACAGGGCCTACGAGCAGTACTTC.

The chain employs TRBV5-1 and TRBJ2-2, with 7 positions matching TRBD1. Germline CDR1 is SGHRS and CDR2 is YFSETQ. The CDR3 length is 15 residues. With 4 bases clipped from V and 5 bases from J, the junction kept 8 bases outside the gene matches. The CDR3: CASSLTGLETGELFF. In nucleotides, the CDR3 is TGCGCCAGCAGCCTGACAGGGTTGGAGACCGGGGAGCTGTTTTTT.

The chain employs TRBV29-1 and TRBJ2-1, with 11 bases identical to TRBD2. V dropped 4 bases and J dropped 12; count of bases not matched to a gene: 14. The CDR3 is made up of 15 amino acids. Looked up from germline, CDR1 is SQVTM and CDR2 is ANQGSEA. The CDR3 nucleotides are TGCAGCGTTGTTCGGCTAGCGGGGGGCGAGGGTCGGCAGTTCTTC. Protein sequence: CSVVRLAGGEGRQFF.

The chain uses TRBV29-1 and TRBJ2-7, with D perhaps matching TRBD1 (5 bases). CDR3 length: 14 amino acids. Trimming took off 3 bases at V and 9 bases at J, with 21 bases between the two ends. The V gene's germline CDR1 is SQVTM and CDR2 ANQGSEA. The CDR3 loop reads CSVDPGPSSQGQYF. CDR3 DNA sequence: TGCAGCGTTGACCCCGGACCCTCCTCTCAGGGGCAGTACTTC.

The V gene is TRBV27, the J gene TRBJ2-3; D ambiguous. CDR1 is MNHEY, CDR2 SMNVEV, per germline (reference sequence). Between the trimmed V and J ends, which lost 8 bases and 2 bases, there was a span of 11 bases. CDR3 length: 13 amino acids. The CDR3 sequence: CASSDINTDTQYF. The CDR3 coding sequence is TGTGCCAGCTCCGACATCAACACAGATACGCAGTATTTT.

In its sample, this clone was seen a few times. The chain uses TRBV29-1 and TRBJ2-7, with D maybe TRBD1 (6 bases). The CDR3 has 12 amino acids. The ends were cut back, 4 bases at V and 6 bases at J, with 13 bases in the middle. Germline-derived CDR1 and CDR2 are SQVTM and ANQGSEA. The CDR3 reads CSVGRGQGEQYF. The CDR3 coding sequence is TGCAGCGTTGGCAGGGGCCAGGGCGAGCAGTACTTC.

This clone was counted a few times. The CDR3, as DNA: TGCGCCAGCAGCCAGCCGGGGGAGGAAGAGCAGTTCTTC. Its translation is CASSQPGEEEQFF. The V gene is TRBV4-3, the J gene TRBJ2-1; TRBD2 is a possible D gene (6 bases). Germline V gene data show CDR1 as LGHNA and CDR2 as YSLEER. Trimming shortened V by 3 bases and J by 10 bases, and 13 bases separated the two germline ends. This CDR3 is 13 amino acids long.

The chain employs TRBV29-1 and TRBJ2-5, with TRBD2 matching over 8 bases. Germline lookup yields CDR1 SQVTM and CDR2 ANQGSEA. CDR3 length: 13 residues. V shed 4 bases, J shed 4 bases, and the junction held 5 bases outside the gene matches. Written as DNA, the CDR3 is TGCAGCGTTGTGCGGGGGGTCCTAGAGACCCAGTACTTC. Protein sequence: CSVVRGVLETQYF.

In DNA form, the CDR3 reads TGTGCCAGCAGGGAGGGGGGTTTGACAGATACGCAGTATTTT. Its translation: CASREGGLTDTQYF. This sequence joins TRBV5-4 and TRBJ2-3; possibly TRBD1 or TRBD2 for D (6 bases each). CDR3 length equals 14 residues. Germline CDR1 and CDR2: SGHNT and YYREEE (reference sequence). The ends were cut back, 5 bases at V and 3 bases at J, with 13 bases in the middle.

CDR3 sequence (DNA): TGTGCCAGCAGCTTTCAAGGTGGCGAGCAGTACTTC. Encoded protein: CASSFQGGEQYF. The chain employs TRBV7-3 and TRBJ2-7; D unresolved. This CDR3 spans 12 amino acids. Trimming took 3 bases from V and 6 from J, leaving 9 bases between them. The V gene's germline CDR1 is SGHTA and CDR2 FQGTGA.

Worth noting for this clone: Within the sample, other DNA sequences also encode this same CDR3. The rearrangement uses TRBV30 and TRBJ1-1; D possibly corresponds to TRBD1 (6 bases). V was cut by 0 bases and J by 3 bases, with 11 bases left in between. The CDR3 has 14 amino acids. Germline values: CDR1 GTSNPN, CDR2 SVGIG (reference sequence). DNA for the CDR3: TGTGCCTGGAGTGTCAAGGGGGGGGACACTGAAGCTTTCTTT. Encoded protein: CAWSVKGGDTEAFF.

Only a few counts were recorded for this clone. V gene TRBV5-1 combines with J gene TRBJ2-5; no reliable D call. CDR1 SGHRS and CDR2 YFSETQ come from the germline V gene. Trimming removed 0 bases at V and 1 base at J, with 7 bases between. This CDR3 contains 14 residues. CDR3 in amino acids: CASSLESAQETQYF. The CDR3 DNA follows: TGCGCCAGCAGCTTGGAGTCTGCCCAAGAGACCCAGTACTTC. Full variable domain (remainder filled in from reference TRBV5-1 and TRBJ2-5): KAGVTQTPRYLIKTRGQQVTLSCSPISGHRSVSWYQQTPGQGLQFLFEYFSETQRNKGNFPGRFSGRQFSNSRSEMNVSTLELGDSALYLCASSLESAQETQYFGPGTRLLVL.

The chain couples TRBV5-1 to TRBJ1-2; 10 bases agree with TRBD1. Germline lookup yields CDR1 SGHRS and CDR2 YFSETQ. V lost 4 bases to trimming and J lost 3 bases; unmatched junction nucleotides: 9. This CDR3 has 16 residues. In DNA form, the CDR3 reads TGCGCCAGCAGCCCAGACGGGACAGGGGTATACTATGGCTACACCTTC. Protein: CASSPDGTGVYYGYTF.

CDR3 sequence reads: CASSLLGDTQYF. The CDR3, as DNA: TGTGCCAGCAGTTTACTCGGGGATACGCAGTATTTT. The gene calls are TRBV6-5 and TRBJ2-3; D gene uncertain. The CDR3 covers 12 residues. The germline gives CDR1 MNHEY, CDR2 SVGAGI. V was pared by 4 bases and J by 6 bases, with 8 bases between.

J is TRBJ2-3 and V is TRBV29-1; D uncertain. Trimming left V 5 bases short and J 6 bases short, with 12 bases between. CDR1 is SQVTM, CDR2 ANQGSEA, per germline. This CDR3 has 12 residues. In nucleotides, the CDR3 is TGCAGCGTTTTAACTGGAAAGGATACGCAGTATTTT. This gives the protein CSVLTGKDTQYF.

The DNA for the CDR3 is TGTGCCTGGAGCGGGGCAGGGGATCAGCCCCAGCATTTT. Encoded protein: CAWSGAGDQPQHF. The V gene is TRBV30, the J gene TRBJ1-5, with a possible D match to TRBD1 (6 bases). V was shortened by 3 bases and J by 5 bases, with 11 bases between the two germline ends. CDR1 and CDR2 from the germline V gene are GTSNPN and SVGIG (reference sequence). This CDR3 contains 13 residues.

This chain links TRBV7-3 with TRBJ1-5; D perhaps matches TRBD1 (5 bases). The V and J ends lost 2 bases and 2 bases respectively, with 10 bases between them. The CDR3 totals 15 residues. Germline assignment: CDR1 SGHTA and CDR2 FQGTGA. Here the CDR3 reads CASSLGAMGNQPQHF. CDR3 in DNA: TGTGCCAGCAGCTTAGGGGCGATGGGCAATCAGCCCCAGCATTTT.

This clone was detected only once. V gene TRBV7-6 combines with J gene TRBJ2-5, with a possible D match to TRBD1 (6 bases). Trimming cost V 5 bases and J 5 bases, with 15 bases left between them. The CDR3 has 14 amino acids. The germline V gene has CDR1 SGHVS and CDR2 FNYEAQ. CDR3 loop: CASSTRTVRETQYF. CDR3 coding DNA: TGTGCCAGCAGCACCAGGACAGTGCGGGAGACCCAGTACTTC.

This clone has just a few counts. The rearrangement uses TRBV10-3 and TRBJ2-7; possible D gene TRBD2, 7 bases. The CDR3 covers 15 residues. In germline, CDR1 is ENHRY, CDR2 SYGVKD. Trimming stripped 0 bases from V and 3 bases from J, with 12 bases between. The CDR3 region is CAISESGGLFYEQYF. In DNA, the CDR3 is TGTGCCATCAGTGAGTCCGGGGGGCTATTCTACGAGCAGTACTTC.

The chain combines TRBV5-1 with TRBJ2-7, with no clear D. The CDR3 spans 14 residues. The ends were cut back, 4 bases at V and 2 bases at J, with 13 bases in the middle. Germline CDR1 is SGHRS and CDR2 is YFSETQ. CDR3: CASSQSDVAYEQYF. The CDR3 DNA reads as TGCGCCAGCAGCCAATCGGACGTGGCCTACGAGCAGTACTTC.

J is TRBJ2-7 and V is TRBV7-9; D unresolved. This CDR3 has 12 residues. Germline loops: CDR1 SEHNR, CDR2 FQNEAQ (reference sequence). Trimming took 5 bases from V and 2 from J, leaving 7 bases between them. The CDR3 spells CASSEITYEQYF. CDR3 bases: TGTGCCAGCAGCGAGATTACCTACGAGCAGTACTTC.

The CDR3 DNA is TGTGCCAGCAGCTCCTCAGCGGGGGTAACAGATACGCAGTATTTT. It encodes CASSSSAGVTDTQYF. The rearrangement joins TRBV7-9 to TRBJ2-3, with 8 nucleotides matching TRBD2. Looked up from germline, CDR1 is SEHNR and CDR2 is FQNEAQ (reference sequence). The CDR3 contains 15 residues. V gave up 4 bases and J gave up 3 bases; unmatched junction bases: 6.

This chain connects TRBV6-6 to TRBJ2-3; D tentatively fits TRBD1 or TRBD2 (5 bases each). V was shortened by 7 bases and J by 2 bases, with 19 bases between the two germline ends. Germline values: CDR1 MNHNY, CDR2 SVGAGI (reference sequence). The CDR3 runs to 16 residues. As DNA, the CDR3 is TGTGCCAGCAACGTATATGGGACGGAGATCACAGATACGCAGTATTTT. Amino acids: CASNVYGTEITDTQYF.

In this sample, this clone turned up a few times. V usage is TRBV5-1 and J usage is TRBJ1-1; tentatively, D is TRBD1 (5 bases). The germline V gene encodes CDR1 SGHRS and CDR2 YFSETQ. Trimming took off 7 bases at V and 1 base at J, with 8 bases between the two ends. The CDR3 length is 12 residues. As DNA, the CDR3 is TGCGCCAGCGGTACAGGGAACACTGAAGCTTTCTTT. Translation: CASGTGNTEAFF.

The V and J genes are TRBV11-2 and TRBJ2-5; TRBD1 might be the D (6 bases). V gave up 0 bases and J gave up 11 bases, with 16 bases separating them. The CDR3 extends over 14 amino acids. Per germline, CDR1 SGHAT and CDR2 FQNNGV. The CDR3 nucleotides read TGTGCCAGCAGCTTAGACAGGGGCGTCGGTGAGCAGTACTTC. It translates to CASSLDRGVGEQYF.

This clone showed up just a few times. The rearrangement links TRBV6-6 to TRBJ1-4; D remains ambiguous. The germline CDR1 and CDR2 sequences are MNHNY and SVGAGI (reference sequence). The CDR3 totals 16 residues. The ends were cut back, 2 bases at V and 0 bases at J, with 10 bases in the middle. The CDR3, as DNA: TGTGCCAGCAGTTACCCGGGAGGAGCAACTAATGAAAAACTGTTTTTT. The encoded protein is CASSYPGGATNEKLFF.

The chain uses TRBV5-1 and TRBJ2-3; D not resolved. This CDR3 has 12 amino acids. Germline V CDR1 and CDR2: SGHRS, YFSETQ. Trimming took off 1 base at V and 5 bases at J, with 5 bases between the two ends. CDR3 sequence reads: CASSLYLDTQYF. DNA of the CDR3: TGCGCCAGCAGCTTGTATTTAGATACGCAGTATTTT.